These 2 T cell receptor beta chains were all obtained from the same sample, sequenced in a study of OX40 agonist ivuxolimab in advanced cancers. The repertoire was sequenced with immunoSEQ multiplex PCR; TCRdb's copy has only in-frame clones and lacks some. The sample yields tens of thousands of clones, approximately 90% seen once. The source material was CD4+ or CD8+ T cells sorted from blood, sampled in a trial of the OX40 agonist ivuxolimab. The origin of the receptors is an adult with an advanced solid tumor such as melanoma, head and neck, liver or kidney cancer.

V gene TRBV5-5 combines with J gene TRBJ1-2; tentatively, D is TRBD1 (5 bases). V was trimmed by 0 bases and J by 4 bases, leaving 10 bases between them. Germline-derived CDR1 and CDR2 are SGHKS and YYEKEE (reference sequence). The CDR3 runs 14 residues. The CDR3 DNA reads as TGTGCCAGCAGCTTGGGGGGGAGCGGCTATGGCTACACCTTC. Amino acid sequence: CASSLGGSGYGYTF.

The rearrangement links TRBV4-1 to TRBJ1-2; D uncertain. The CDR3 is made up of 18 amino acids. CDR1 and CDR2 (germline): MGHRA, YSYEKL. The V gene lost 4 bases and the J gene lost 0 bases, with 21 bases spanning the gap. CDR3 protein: CASSREGRRIISNYGYTF. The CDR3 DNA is TGCGCCAGCAGCCGGGAAGGCAGGCGAATAATTTCTAACTATGGCTACACCTTC.